These 20 T cell receptor beta chains share one sample of origin, sequenced in a study of resident and recirculating memory T cells in vitiligo. Only in-frame clones appear in the TCRdb table, and some are missing; sequencing was by immunoSEQ multiplex PCR. The profile shows 40,000 to 50,000 clones, 92% of them singletons. The source material was blood. The receptors were gathered from a male donor with vitiligo.

V and J are TRBV5-5 and TRBJ2-2, with 10 bases lining up with TRBD2. Trimming took 2 bases from V and 5 from J; bases not matched to a gene: 6. The CDR3 totals 16 residues. Germline CDR1 and CDR2: SGHKS and YYEKEE (reference sequence). The CDR3 DNA reads TGTGCCAGCAGCTTCGGTCTAGCGGGGGTGACCGGGGAGCTGTTTTTT. Translating it yields CASSFGLAGVTGELFF. Filled out from reference TRBV5-5 and TRBJ2-2, the complete variable domain reads DAGVTQSPTHLIKTRGQQVTLRCSPISGHKSVSWYQQVLGQGPQFIFQYYEKEERGRGNFPDRFSARQFPNYSSELNVNALLLGDSALYLCASSFGLAGVTGELFFGEGSRLTVL.

This chain joins TRBV27 and TRBJ1-3; no clear D gene. Germline V CDR1 and CDR2: MNHEY, SMNVEV (reference sequence). The CDR3 totals 14 residues. The V end lost 5 bases, the J end lost 4 bases, and 12 bases lay between the germline ends. The CDR3 protein is CASSTRSSGNTIYF. In DNA form, the CDR3 reads TGTGCCAGCAGTACGAGGTCTAGCGGAAACACCATATATTTT.

The chain has TRBV7-3 and TRBJ2-2, with D uncertain. CDR3 length: 13 residues. The germline CDR1 and CDR2 sequences are SGHTA and FQGTGA. Trimming stripped 4 bases from V and 0 bases from J, with 3 bases between. CDR3 region: CASSSANTGELFF. In DNA form, the CDR3 reads TGTGCCAGCAGCTCCGCGAACACCGGGGAGCTGTTTTTT. Filled out from reference TRBV7-3 and TRBJ2-2, the complete variable domain reads GAGVSQTPSNKVTEKGKYVELRCDPISGHTALYWYRQSLGQGPEFLIYFQGTGAADDSGLPNDRFFAVRPEGSVSTLKIQRTERGDSAVYLCASSSANTGELFFGEGSRLTVL.

The J gene is TRBJ1-1, the V gene TRBV18, with TRBD1 matching 9 bases. J lost 4 bases, V lost 2 bases, and 5 bases had no gene match. The CDR3 sequence is 15 residues long. CDR1 is KGHSH, CDR2 LQKENI, per germline. The CDR3, as DNA: TGTGCCAGCTCACCATGGACAGGGGAGGGCACTGAAGCTTTCTTT. Its translation: CASSPWTGEGTEAFF.

The rearrangement links TRBV2 to TRBJ2-1, with TRBD1 as a possible D gene (5 bases). Trimming pared 6 bases from V and 6 bases from J, leaving 12 bases between. The germline gives CDR1 SNHLY, CDR2 FYNNEI. This CDR3 comprises 13 residues. CDR3 residues: CASRPDRFNEQFF. The CDR3 nucleotides are TGTGCCAGCAGGCCTGACAGATTCAATGAGCAGTTCTTC.

The chain links TRBV6-4 to TRBJ1-5, with 7 bases identical to TRBD1. The ends lost 3 bases at V and 7 bases at J; junction bases unmatched: 6. This CDR3 comprises 14 residues. The germline gives CDR1 MRHNA, CDR2 SNTAGT. CDR3 DNA: TGTGCCAGCAGTGATCAGGGGGGAAACCAGCCCCAGCATTTT. As protein: CASSDQGGNQPQHF.

This CDR3 is CASQGSDTQYF. In DNA, the CDR3 is TGTGCCAGCCAGGGTTCAGATACGCAGTATTTT. This chain links TRBV7-9 with TRBJ2-3, with D perhaps matching TRBD1 (5 bases). The V gene's germline CDR1 is SEHNR and CDR2 FQNEAQ (reference sequence). This CDR3 has 11 amino acids. Trimming took 8 bases from V and 4 from J, leaving 7 bases between them. The whole variable domain, filled in from reference TRBV7-9 and TRBJ2-3, reads DTGVSQNPRHKITKRGQNVTFRCDPISEHNRLYWYRQTLGQGPEFLTYFQNEAQLEKSRLLSDRFSAERPKGSFSTLEIQRTEQGDSAMYLCASQGSDTQYFGPGTRLTVL.

The CDR3 DNA reads TGTGCCAGCAGCCAAAACCGACACGCTTATCAGCCCCAGCATTTT. Its protein product is CASSQNRHAYQPQHF. The J gene is TRBJ1-5, the V gene TRBV4-2; D not resolved. There are 15 residues in the CDR3. V was trimmed by 2 bases and J by 5 bases, leaving 13 bases between them. Per the germline V gene, CDR1 is LGHNA and CDR2 is YNFKEQ.

The chain is built from TRBV10-3 and TRBJ1-2; no clear D. The CDR3 totals 11 residues. Germline CDR1 is ENHRY and CDR2 is SYGVKD. V lost 5 bases and J lost 6, with 7 bases in between. CDR3 DNA sequence: TGTGCCATCAGTCAGGTCGATGGCTACACCTTC. Residues: CAISQVDGYTF.

This sequence joins TRBV6-1 and TRBJ2-3; the match to TRBD2 covers 8 bases. The CDR3 sequence is 14 residues long. V dropped 6 bases and J dropped 4; count of bases not matched to a gene: 6. Germline V gives CDR1 MNHNS, CDR2 SASEGT. The DNA for the CDR3 is TGTGCCAGCAGGAGGACTAGCAATTCAGATACGCAGTATTTT. This encodes CASRRTSNSDTQYF.

The gene calls are TRBV27 and TRBJ1-2; D is possibly TRBD1 (6 bases). Germline V gene sequence: CDR1 MNHEY, CDR2 SMNVEV (reference sequence). This CDR3 comprises 15 residues. V was shortened by 6 bases and J by 4 bases, with 18 bases between the two germline ends. CDR3 residues: CASRIDGVGAYGYTF. In DNA, the CDR3 is TGTGCCAGCAGGATTGATGGGGTGGGGGCCTATGGCTACACCTTC.

The chain combines TRBV28 with TRBJ1-1; D perhaps matches TRBD1 (5 bases). Per germline, CDR1 MDHEN and CDR2 SYDVKM. V lost 7 bases, J lost 3 bases, and 6 bases lay in between. This CDR3 contains 11 residues. The CDR3 sequence is CASKGDTEAFF. DNA for the CDR3: TGTGCCAGCAAAGGGGACACTGAAGCTTTCTTT.

The sample holds a few counts of this clone. The V call is TRBV7-9, the J call TRBJ2-3, with D tentatively TRBD2 (5 bases). The germline V gene encodes CDR1 SEHNR and CDR2 FQNEAQ (reference sequence). Trimming stripped 5 bases from V and 4 bases from J, with 10 bases between. The CDR3 has 13 amino acids. CDR3 DNA sequence: TGTGCCAGCAGCCCCCGGGGTCCAGATACGCAGTATTTT. This translates into CASSPRGPDTQYF.

V usage is TRBV4-2 and J usage is TRBJ2-2, with 9 bases aligning to TRBD2. V lost 0 bases to trimming and J lost 5 bases; unmatched junction nucleotides: 4. This CDR3 has 16 amino acids. Germline V lookup: CDR1 LGHNA, CDR2 YNFKEQ. Written as DNA, the CDR3 is TGTGCCAGCAGCCAAGATTTAGCGGGGGCTACCGGGGAGCTGTTTTTT. It yields the protein CASSQDLAGATGELFF.

V gene TRBV5-4 combines with J gene TRBJ2-7, with D perhaps TRBD2 (5 bases). The CDR3 runs to 14 residues. The germline V and J ends were trimmed by 4 bases and 4 bases, with 15 bases remaining between them. The germline V gene has CDR1 SGHNT and CDR2 YYREEE (reference sequence). The CDR3 DNA is TGTGCCAGCAGCCCACGGGGTAACAGTTACGAGCAGTACTTC. Translation gives CASSPRGNSYEQYF.

The chain joins TRBV27 to TRBJ1-2, with 8 bases lining up with TRBD1. The ends lost 6 bases at V and 14 bases at J; junction bases unmatched: 17. CDR3 length equals 14 residues. Germline lookup yields CDR1 MNHEY and CDR2 SMNVEV (reference sequence). CDR3 residues: CASSQQGGYGTYTF. The CDR3 DNA is TGTGCCAGCAGCCAACAGGGGGGTTATGGGACGTATACCTTC.

The DNA for the CDR3 is TGTGCCAGCAGCCCCGGGACAGGGCACCAAGAGACCCAGTACTTC. Amino acids: CASSPGTGHQETQYF. The gene calls are TRBV9 and TRBJ2-5; 9 positions agree with TRBD1. The CDR3 spans 15 residues. The ends lost 4 bases at V and 0 bases at J; junction bases unmatched: 4. Germline CDR1 is SGDLS and CDR2 is YYNGEE.

The chain is built from TRBV5-4 and TRBJ2-5; maybe TRBD2 (6 bases). V lost 4 bases, J lost 2 bases, and 15 bases lay in between. The CDR3 runs to 15 residues. CDR1 SGHNT and CDR2 YYREEE come from the germline V gene (reference sequence). For the CDR3, the DNA is TGTGCCAGCAGCGGGAGGTCTGGGGCACAAGAGACCCAGTACTTC. Translated, it gives CASSGRSGAQETQYF. Based on the CDR3 plus reference TRBV5-4 and TRBJ2-5, the full variable domain is ETGVTQSPTHLIKTRGQQVTLRCSSQSGHNTVSWYQQALGQGPQFIFQYYREEENGRGNFPPRFSGLQFPNYSSELNVNALELDDSALYLCASSGRSGAQETQYFGPGTRLLVL.

The chain employs TRBV11-2 and TRBJ1-2; D unclear. The germline V gene encodes CDR1 SGHAT and CDR2 FQNNGV. Trimming took 0 bases from V and 8 from J, leaving 10 bases between them. The length of the CDR3 is 13 residues. CDR3 in DNA: TGTGCCAGCAGCTTAGATCTCGCTGGCGGCTACACCTTC. This translates into CASSLDLAGGYTF. The variable domain in full, completed from reference TRBV11-2 and TRBJ1-2, reads EAGVAQSPRYKIIEKRQSVAFWCNPISGHATLYWYQQILGQGPKLLIQFQNNGVVDDSQLPKDRFSAERLKGVDSTLKIQPAKLEDSAVYLCASSLDLAGGYTFGSGTRLTVV.

V gene TRBV18 combines with J gene TRBJ1-2; tentatively, D is TRBD1 (5 bases). The ends were cut back, 1 base at V and 5 bases at J, with 14 bases in the middle. The germline V gene has CDR1 KGHSH and CDR2 LQKENI. The length of the CDR3 is 15 residues. The CDR3 protein is CASSPRDSLLYGYTF. The CDR3 DNA sequence: TGTGCCAGCTCACCACGGGACTCCCTGCTTTATGGCTACACCTTC. The whole variable domain, filled in from reference TRBV18 and TRBJ1-2, reads NAGVMQNPRHLVRRRGQEARLRCSPMKGHSHVYWYRQLPEEGLKFMVYLQKENIIDESGMPKERFSAEFPKEGPSILRIQQVVRGDSAAYFCASSPRDSLLYGYTFGSGTRLTVV.